Sequencing of this TCR beta chain was carried out in a study of cytomegalovirus exposure and HLA in healthy donors. Germline lookup yields CDR1 SGHTA and CDR2 FQGTGA. Trimming at V came to 3 bases and at J to 13 bases, leaving 8 bases not matched to a gene. CDR3 length: 15 residues. The PCR ran on 60 Vbeta and 13 Jbeta primers. TCRdb's copy holds only in-frame clones and misses some; the assay was immunoSEQ multiplex PCR. Here the sample table reports more than 50,000 clones. Worth noting for this clone: Its antigen is still unknown.

Findings and caveats of the study: TCR beta V- and J-gene trimming was later associated with a missense DCLRE1C variant. Presence/absence analyses treated sequencing depth as roughly uniform across donors. The authors later found TCR association rates varying by HLA locus, with DRB1 most and HLA-C fewest.

This chain uses TRBV7-3 with TRBJ2-6, with 11 bases identical to TRBD2. The receptor was isolated from a woman between 40 and 55 years old in good health and CMV-seronegative. Sequenced input: PBMCs. CDR3 DNA: TGTGCCAGCAGCTTCCCGACTAGCGGGACCCAAGTCCTGACTTTC. Translation gives CASSFPTSGTQVLTF.